This TCR beta chain is from a study of cytomegalovirus exposure and HLA in healthy donors. Looking at the study overall: From HLA-typed donors, an early data release held about 92 million unique TCRs. Study results and caveats: Sequencing likely produced, as an artifact, a cluster of highly shared sequence variants.

This clone appeared a single time. What it binds is unknown. A multiplex PCR was run with 60 Vbeta primers and 13 Jbeta primers. Libraries were prepared by immunoSEQ multiplex PCR; TCRdb keeps only in-frame clonotypes and omits some of them. The sample yields approximately 120,000 clones, about 78% seen once. Germline CDR1 is SQVTM and CDR2 is ANQGSEA. V was pared by 6 bases and J by 2 bases, with 20 bases between. The CDR3 loop spans 15 amino acids. The receptor comes from a man aged 25 to 40 in good health and CMV-seronegative. The rearrangement links TRBV29-1 to TRBJ2-7; D is possibly TRBD1 (5 bases). Source material: PBMCs. The CDR3 here is CSVTLMGPYPYEQYF. DNA for the CDR3: TGCAGCGTGACACTAATGGGGCCTTACCCCTACGAGCAGTACTTC.